Below are 20 T cell receptor beta chains sequenced from a single sample in a study of spatial heterogeneity in lung cancer. Time point of the sample: sample taken at primary tumor resection. Material for sequencing was whole RNA from tumor, nontumor lung or frozen PBMC, left unsorted. TCRdb used MiXCR to reprocess the 5' RACE reads, holding one entry per CDR3 protein. The sample holds about 12,000 distinct CDR3 sequences, 6.2% seen once. The specimen comprised normal lung tissue next to the tumor, sampled at surgery. These receptors were collected from a male donor with early-stage non-small cell lung cancer.

This clonotype appeared many times. This beta chain is an off-target read within a library intended for alpha chains, so its frequency means little. The rearrangement links TRBV7-2 to TRBJ2-7; no clear D. The CDR3 loop spans 12 amino acids. Germline CDR1 SGHTA, CDR2 FQGNSA. Trimming removed 7 bases from V and 5 bases from J, with 12 bases in between. The CDR3 DNA follows: TGTGCCAGCACCAGGAGTATTGACGAGCAGTACTTC. Its translation is CASTRSIDEQYF.

This clonotype was recorded at least ten times. Being off target in a library aimed at alpha chains, this beta chain has a size of little meaning. This sequence joins TRBV20-1 and TRBJ1-1; D is unresolved. The CDR3 spans 13 residues. Trimming took off 7 bases at V and 1 base at J, with 13 bases between the two ends. Germline V gene data show CDR1 as DFQATT and CDR2 as SNEGSKA (reference sequence). For the CDR3, the DNA is TGCAGTGGCCGGAACAGCCAGAACACTGAAGCTTTCTTT. This gives the protein CSGRNSQNTEAFF.

This clonotype appeared many times. This beta chain is a stray read from a library made for alpha chains; its abundance is not meaningful. V usage is TRBV27 and J usage is TRBJ1-2, with 7 bases aligning to TRBD1. The CDR3 spans 15 residues. V shed 8 bases and J 3 bases; nucleotides not matched to a gene: 12. Germline V gene sequence: CDR1 MNHEY, CDR2 SMNVEV (reference sequence). The CDR3 DNA sequence: TGTGCCAGCCGCCCACAGGGGTCGATAGACTATGGCTACACCTTC. It specifies CASRPQGSIDYGYTF.

Comments on this clonotype: An end of the junction does not agree with germline; a read error may underlie this. This beta chain was picked up by a library intended for alpha chains and is off target, so its count carries little meaning. V is TRBV2 and J is TRBJ2-5; TRBD2 aligns across 8 bases. From germline, CDR1 is SNHLY and CDR2 FYNNEI. CDR3 length: 15 residues. This chain's CDR3 is CASIEIRGSGRTQYF. As DNA, the CDR3 is TGTGCCAGCATTGAAATAAGGGGGAGCGGGAGGACCCAGTACTTC.

A remark on this clonotype: The library was prepared for alpha chains; this beta chain is a stray read, so its frequency means little. The chain is built from TRBV18 and TRBJ2-6; tentative D call: TRBD2 (5 bases). The CDR3 has 16 residues. The V end lost 1 base, the J end lost 2 bases, and 9 bases lay between the germline ends. The germline CDR1 and CDR2 sequences are KGHSH and LQKENI. CDR3 sequence: CASSPRTEAGANVLTF. The CDR3, as DNA: TGTGCCAGCTCACCACGGACGGAGGCTGGGGCCAACGTCCTGACTTTC.

This clonotype was observed at least ten times. For a library built for alpha chains, this beta chain is a stray read; little rests on its size. The chain is built from TRBV20-1 and TRBJ1-3; the D gene is possibly TRBD1 (6 bases). CDR3 size: 15 residues. V lost 3 bases and J lost 2, with 14 bases in between. Looked up from germline, CDR1 is DFQATT and CDR2 is SNEGSKA (reference sequence). CDR3: CSASQGNVAGNTIYF. For the CDR3, the DNA is TGCAGTGCTAGCCAGGGGAATGTAGCTGGAAACACCATATATTTT.

This clonotype was seen repeatedly, ten times or more. This beta chain is an off-target read within a library intended for alpha chains, so its frequency means little. The CDR3 sequence: CASSLTSGDPNTGELFF. The CDR3 DNA sequence: TGCGCCAGCAGCTTAACTAGCGGGGACCCGAACACCGGGGAGCTGTTTTTT. The chain uses TRBV5-1 and TRBJ2-2; 10 nucleotides align to TRBD2. This CDR3 has 17 amino acids. V lost 2 bases and J lost 0; bases outside the gene matches: 4. From germline, CDR1 is SGHRS and CDR2 YFSETQ. Full variable domain (rest looked up from reference TRBV5-1 and TRBJ2-2): KAGVTQTPRYLIKTRGQQVTLSCSPISGHRSVSWYQQTPGQGLQFLFEYFSETQRNKGNFPGRFSGRQFSNSRSEMNVSTLELGDSALYLCASSLTSGDPNTGELFFGEGSRLTVL.

The table lists this clonotype with a few counts. The library was prepared for alpha chains; this beta chain is a stray read, so its frequency means little. The chain carries TRBV29-1 and TRBJ1-4; 9 nucleotides align to TRBD1. This CDR3 is 12 amino acids long. Germline values: CDR1 SQVTM, CDR2 ANQGSEA. V lost 6 bases to trimming and J lost 8 bases; unmatched junction nucleotides: 4. The CDR3 loop reads CSVLGQGEKLFF. As DNA, the CDR3 is TGCAGCGTCCTCGGACAGGGGGAAAAACTGTTTTTT.

This clonotype was seen ten or more times. The library was designed around alpha chains, so this beta chain is a stray read whose abundance carries little weight. The genes are TRBV29-1 and TRBJ2-2; 10 positions agree with TRBD1. The CDR3 has 16 amino acids. Germline V gene lookup returns CDR1 SQVTM and CDR2 ANQGSEA. V gave up 2 bases and J gave up 5 bases; unmatched junction bases: 8. CDR3 amino acids: CSVETRDRGETGELFF. DNA of the CDR3: TGCAGCGTTGAAACTCGGGACAGGGGAGAAACCGGGGAGCTGTTTTTT.

In its sample, this clonotype was seen many times. In a library made to pick up alpha chains, this beta chain is a stray read with a size that means little. This sequence joins TRBV20-1 and TRBJ1-1; D ambiguous. The CDR3 totals 14 residues. V was trimmed by 0 bases and J by 1 base, leaving 9 bases between them. Germline-derived CDR1 and CDR2 are DFQATT and SNEGSKA (reference sequence). This CDR3 reads CSARDIQRNTEAFF. The CDR3 nucleotides read TGCAGTGCTAGAGATATCCAGAGGAACACTGAAGCTTTCTTT.

This clonotype has a count of ten or more. This beta chain was picked up by a library intended for alpha chains and is off target, so its count carries little meaning. The chain couples TRBV20-1 to TRBJ2-3, with D perhaps assigned TRBD1 or TRBD2 (5 bases each). Per germline, CDR1 DFQATT and CDR2 SNEGSKA (reference sequence). Trimming removed 6 bases from V and 5 bases from J, with 18 bases in between. The CDR3 extends over 14 amino acids. CDR3 DNA: TGCAGTGCCGTTAGCGCCTATAGGGGAGATACGCAGTATTTT. This gives the protein CSAVSAYRGDTQYF.

This clonotype turned up a few times. With the library built for alpha chains, this beta chain is off target and its frequency is not meaningful. This rearrangement joins TRBV2 to TRBJ2-5, with 8 positions matching TRBD2. V gave up 7 bases and J gave up 5 bases; unmatched junction bases: 6. CDR3 size: 13 residues. Germline lookup yields CDR1 SNHLY and CDR2 FYNNEI. In nucleotides, the CDR3 is TGTGCCAGCAAACGGGAGGGTGGTGAGACCCAGTACTTC. Its protein product is CASKREGGETQYF. The full variable domain, with the rest looked up from reference TRBV2 and TRBJ2-5, is EPEVTQTPSHQVTQMGQEVILRCVPISNHLYFYWYRQILGQKVEFLVSFYNNEISEKSEIFDDQFSVERPDGSNFTLKIRSTKLEDSAMYFCASKREGGETQYFGPGTRLLVL.

In this sample, this clonotype turned up many times. This beta chain was picked up by a library intended for alpha chains and is off target, so its count carries little meaning. The chain links TRBV6-5 to TRBJ2-3, with TRBD2 matching over 12 bases. Germline CDR1 is MNHEY and CDR2 is SVGAGI. Trimming at V came to 2 bases and at J to 3 bases, leaving 3 bases not matched to a gene. This CDR3 has 16 residues. CDR3 region: CASSYALAGGTDTQYF. The CDR3 DNA is TGTGCCAGCAGTTACGCACTAGCGGGAGGAACAGATACGCAGTATTTT.

This clonotype was picked up many times. This beta chain was picked up by a library intended for alpha chains and is off target, so its count carries little meaning. The rearrangement uses TRBV20-1 and TRBJ2-7; the D is unclear. Germline V gene sequence: CDR1 DFQATT, CDR2 SNEGSKA (reference sequence). With 3 bases removed from V and 0 bases from J, the gap between germline ends came to 12 bases. The CDR3 loop spans 14 amino acids. CDR3 in amino acids: CSASPRRSSYEQYF. The CDR3 nucleotides read TGCAGTGCTAGTCCCAGGAGATCCTCCTACGAGCAGTACTTC.

This clonotype was found many times. Found in a library prepared for alpha chains, this beta chain is an off-target read, and its abundance has little meaning. This chain uses TRBV6-2 or TRBV6-3 with TRBJ2-1; D is ambiguous. Trimming cost V 0 bases and J 6 bases, with 6 bases left between them. The CDR3 is made up of 13 amino acids. Germline CDR1 MNHEY, CDR2 SVGEGT. CDR3 region: CASSYSGTNEQFF. The CDR3 nucleotides are TGTGCCAGCAGTTACTCGGGCACCAATGAGCAGTTCTTC.

This clonotype was seen many times. This beta chain is an unintended read in a library built for alpha chains; its size means little. The rearrangement links TRBV20-1 to TRBJ2-5; D perhaps matches TRBD2 (5 bases). CDR3 length: 15 residues. Germline CDR1 reads DFQATT; CDR2 reads SNEGSKA (reference sequence). V was shortened by 0 bases and J by 5 bases, with 16 bases between the two germline ends. The CDR3 DNA reads TGCAGTGCTAGAGATGGCCGGAGTTCGGGGGAGACCCAGTACTTC. It translates to CSARDGRSSGETQYF.

Ten or more counts support this clonotype. This beta chain represents an off-target read in a library built for alpha chains; its size is of limited meaning. The gene calls are TRBV2 and TRBJ2-1, with D perhaps matching TRBD2 (5 bases). The CDR3 totals 16 residues. Trimming left V 6 bases short and J 1 base short, with 16 bases between. CDR1 is SNHLY, CDR2 FYNNEI, per germline. The CDR3 protein is CASSGSSSGSYNEQFF. The DNA for the CDR3 is TGTGCCAGCAGCGGGTCGAGCAGCGGATCCTACAATGAGCAGTTCTTC.

Regarding this clonotype: With the library built for alpha chains, this beta chain is off target and its frequency is not meaningful. J is TRBJ2-7 and V is TRBV18; 7 nucleotides match TRBD1. CDR1 and CDR2 (germline): KGHSH, LQKENI. Trimming at V came to 6 bases and at J to 2 bases, leaving 7 bases not matched to a gene. The CDR3 is 14 residues long. The CDR3 DNA reads TGTGCCAGCTCCCTCGGACAGGTCGCCTACGAGCAGTACTTC. Translation gives CASSLGQVAYEQYF.

Concerning this clonotype itself: For a library built for alpha chains, this beta chain is a stray read; little rests on its size. The chain is built from TRBV3-1 and TRBJ2-5, with D possibly matching TRBD2 (6 bases). The germline V and J ends were trimmed by 4 bases and 4 bases, with 10 bases remaining between them. Germline-derived CDR1 and CDR2 are LGHDT and YNNKEL (reference sequence). The CDR3 length is 13 residues. CDR3 bases: TGTGCCAGCAGCCCTCTGGGGGGAGAGACCCAGTACTTC. This sequence encodes CASSPLGGETQYF.

Remarks on this clonotype: Just one base apart from a much larger clone, this may be a read error. Found in a library prepared for alpha chains, this beta chain is an off-target read, and its abundance has little meaning. The rearrangement joins TRBV10-3 to TRBJ1-1; D is perhaps TRBD1 (5 bases). Germline V gene data show CDR1 as ENHRY and CDR2 as SYGVKD. The CDR3 sequence is 12 residues long. The DNA for the CDR3 is TGTGCCTCCCGGGGGGGGAACACTGAAACTTTCTTT. This encodes CASRGGNTETFF.